The 24 T cell receptor beta chains below were found in one sample sequenced in a study of Ad26.COV2.S vaccination and SARS-CoV-2 variants. The sample's treatment: roughly 20 received Ad26.COV2.S at low or high dose, single or two shots; about 5 received placebo; per-sample allocation not given. On day 63 after the first injection, vaccine and placebo recipients gave samples. Libraries were prepared by immunoSEQ multiplex PCR; TCRdb keeps only in-frame clonotypes and omits some of them. The sample lists about 440,000 clones, less than 95% occurring once. This specimen was peripheral blood, taken in a trial of Ad26.COV2.S vaccine versus placebo. These receptor sequences come from a person aged 18-65 years who received the Ad26.COV2.S COVID-19 vaccine or a placebo.

In nucleotides, the CDR3 is TGTGCCAGCAGCCCAGGACAGAGCACAGATACGCAGTATTTT. Amino acid sequence: CASSPGQSTDTQYF. The rearrangement joins TRBV7-2 to TRBJ2-3, with a tentative D call TRBD1 (6 bases). CDR1 and CDR2 from the germline V gene are SGHTA and FQGNSA. Trimming took 5 bases from V and 0 from J, leaving 9 bases between them. The CDR3 extends over 14 amino acids.

This clone was picked up a small number of times. The rearrangement joins TRBV7-9 to TRBJ2-7; D is perhaps TRBD2 (5 bases). This CDR3 has 13 residues. The germline V and J ends were trimmed by 3 bases and 2 bases, with 8 bases remaining between them. Germline V gene sequence: CDR1 SEHNR, CDR2 FQNEAQ (reference sequence). As DNA, the CDR3 is TGTGCCAGCAGCTTGGGAGCCCCCTACGAGCAGTACTTC. This codes for CASSLGAPYEQYF.

This chain links TRBV5-5 with TRBJ2-7; 9 bases are a match to TRBD1. The CDR3 loop spans 14 amino acids. Germline-derived CDR1 and CDR2 are SGHKS and YYEKEE (reference sequence). Unmatched junction bases numbered 8, after V lost 4 bases and J lost 6 bases. Here the CDR3 reads CASSPTPTGGEQYF. CDR3 nucleotide sequence: TGTGCCAGCAGCCCAACCCCGACAGGGGGCGAGCAGTACTTC.

This rearrangement joins TRBV6-2 or TRBV6-3 to TRBJ2-7; D gene unclear. Trimming removed 1 base from V and 3 bases from J, with 7 bases in between. Germline CDR1 and CDR2: MNHEY and SVGEGT. There are 13 residues in the CDR3. The CDR3 DNA reads as TGTGCCAGCAGTTACTTACTTATCTACGAGCAGTACTTC. Translated: CASSYLLIYEQYF.

The chain joins TRBV10-3 to TRBJ2-3, with D perhaps TRBD1 (6 bases). The CDR3 covers 14 residues. The germline CDR1 and CDR2 sequences are ENHRY and SYGVKD. V was pared by 5 bases and J by 3 bases, with 12 bases between. The CDR3 DNA reads as TGTGCCATCAGTCTAGGGGGTTCTACAGATACGCAGTATTTT. This sequence encodes CAISLGGSTDTQYF.

The V call is TRBV9, the J call TRBJ2-1; 11 nucleotides align to TRBD2. The ends lost 5 bases at V and 4 bases at J; junction bases unmatched: 11. CDR1 and CDR2 from the germline V gene are SGDLS and YYNGEE. This CDR3 region has 17 residues. The CDR3: CASSPLAGVSTYNEQFF. DNA for the CDR3: TGTGCCAGCAGTCCACTAGCGGGGGTCTCTACGTACAATGAGCAGTTCTTC.

V is TRBV25-1 and J is TRBJ1-5, with 8 positions matching TRBD1. Germline loops: CDR1 MGHDK, CDR2 SYGVNS. The CDR3 extends over 14 amino acids. The ends lost 10 bases at V and 4 bases at J; junction bases unmatched: 9. The DNA of the CDR3 is TGTGCCACTAATGACAGGGGAGGAAATCAGCCCCAGCATTTT. Translating gives CATNDRGGNQPQHF. The whole variable domain, filled in from reference TRBV25-1 and TRBJ1-5, reads EADIYQTPRYLVIGTGKKITLECSQTMGHDKMYWYQQDPGMELHLIHYSYGVNSTEKGDLSSESTVSRIRTEHFPLTLESARPSHTSQYLCATNDRGGNQPQHFGDGTRLSIL.

The rearrangement joins TRBV25-1 to TRBJ1-2, with D possibly being TRBD1 (6 bases). V lost 5 bases, J lost 5 bases, and 12 bases lay in between. The CDR3 extends over 13 amino acids. Germline CDR1 reads MGHDK; CDR2 reads SYGVNS. CDR3 sequence: CASSYGGEYGYTF. The CDR3 DNA sequence: TGTGCCAGCAGTTACGGGGGCGAATATGGCTACACCTTC.

The J gene is TRBJ2-4, the V gene TRBV7-8; tentatively, D is TRBD1 or TRBD2 (6 bases each). Trimming stripped 0 bases from V and 0 bases from J, with 12 bases between. Germline lookup yields CDR1 SGHVS and CDR2 FQNEAQ. The CDR3 contains 17 residues. The DNA of the CDR3 is TGTGCCAGCAGCTTAGCATCGGGGGCGGGAGCCAAAAACATTCAGTACTTC. Translation: CASSLASGAGAKNIQYF.

This chain links TRBV14 with TRBJ2-7; the D is unclear. The CDR3 spans 13 residues. Between the trimmed V and J ends, which lost 1 base and 4 bases, there was a span of 8 bases. Looked up from germline, CDR1 is SGHDN and CDR2 is FVKESK. The CDR3 region has the DNA TGTGCCAGCAGCCAAGTTACTCTTTACGAGCAGTACTTC. Its translation: CASSQVTLYEQYF.

With regard to this clone: The same CDR3 is also encoded by other DNA sequences in this sample. The chain links TRBV12-5 to TRBJ2-2; D assignment may be TRBD1 or TRBD2 (5 bases each). The V and J ends lost 1 base and 0 bases respectively, with 6 bases between them. This CDR3 is 15 amino acids long. Germline CDR1 is LGHNT and CDR2 is FRNRAP. CDR3 in DNA: TGTGCTAGTGGTTTGGGGGGGTCGAACACCGGGGAGCTGTTTTTT. Its protein product is CASGLGGSNTGELFF.

The CDR3 region is CASSYWSGANVEQFF. The CDR3 DNA is TGTGCCAGCAGTTACTGGTCGGGAGCCAACGTCGAGCAGTTCTTC. This chain links TRBV6-5 with TRBJ2-1, with a possible D match to TRBD2 (6 bases). Trimming left V 1 base short and J 10 bases short, with 17 bases between. Per the germline V gene, CDR1 is MNHEY and CDR2 is SVGAGI. CDR3 length: 15 residues.

The CDR3 reads CASSQPGDSPLHF. For the CDR3, the DNA is TGTGCCAGCAGCCAACCAGGGGATTCACCCCTCCACTTT. The J gene is TRBJ1-6, the V gene TRBV3-1 (or the pseudogene TRBV3-2), with a tentative D call TRBD1 (6 bases). Between the trimmed V and J ends, which lost 2 bases and 8 bases, there was a span of 7 bases. The germline V gene encodes CDR1 LGHDT and CDR2 YNNKEL (reference sequence). The CDR3 loop spans 13 amino acids.

This chain joins TRBV5-4 and TRBJ2-5; 8 bases align to TRBD2. In germline, CDR1 is SGHNT, CDR2 YYREEE (reference sequence). This CDR3 is built from 15 residues. The V segment lost 0 bases and the J segment 0 bases; nucleotides outside the gene matches: 1. DNA of the CDR3: TGTGCCAGCAGCTTGGTTAGCGGGAACCAAGAGACCCAGTACTTC. It encodes CASSLVSGNQETQYF.

The rearrangement uses TRBV20-1 and TRBJ2-1, with D uncertain. This CDR3 region has 11 residues. V was shortened by 3 bases and J by 9 bases, with 9 bases between the two germline ends. Germline assignment: CDR1 DFQATT and CDR2 SNEGSKA (reference sequence). The CDR3 DNA is TGCAGTGCTAGCTCCCCGGGTGAGCAGTTCTTC. This sequence encodes CSASSPGEQFF.

V usage is TRBV5-1 and J usage is TRBJ2-7, with D possibly matching TRBD1 (6 bases). Trimming took 1 base from V and 0 from J, leaving 17 bases between them. CDR3 length: 17 amino acids. The germline gives CDR1 SGHRS, CDR2 YFSETQ. CDR3 bases: TGCGCCAGCAGCTTGATGTCCACAGGGCACCTCTCCTACGAGCAGTACTTC. Translation gives CASSLMSTGHLSYEQYF. The full variable domain, completed using reference TRBV5-1 and TRBJ2-7, is KAGVTQTPRYLIKTRGQQVTLSCSPISGHRSVSWYQQTPGQGLQFLFEYFSETQRNKGNFPGRFSGRQFSNSRSEMNVSTLELGDSALYLCASSLMSTGHLSYEQYFGPGTRLTVT.

This rearrangement joins TRBV28 to TRBJ1-2; 10 bases map to TRBD1. J gave up 6 bases and V 5 bases, and 9 bases lay outside the gene matches. The CDR3 runs 15 residues. In germline, CDR1 is MDHEN, CDR2 SYDVKM. The CDR3 bases are TGTGCCAGCAGTCCCCCTCGCGGACAGGGGGATGGCTACACCTTC. This encodes CASSPPRGQGDGYTF.

The chain carries TRBV5-6 and TRBJ2-5; D perhaps matches TRBD2 (5 bases). Trimming cost V 5 bases and J 4 bases, with 15 bases left between them. The CDR3 length is 14 residues. Germline V gives CDR1 SGHDT, CDR2 YYEEEE. CDR3 DNA sequence: TGTGCCAGCAGACTAGGCCAATTCCCAGAGACCCAGTACTTC. This sequence encodes CASRLGQFPETQYF.

The chain is built from TRBV27 and TRBJ2-7; weak D call: TRBD2 (5 bases). CDR3 length: 15 amino acids. V gave up 0 bases and J gave up 4 bases, with 13 bases separating them. Germline CDR1 and CDR2: MNHEY and SMNVEV (reference sequence). The CDR3 nucleotides are TGTGCCAGCAGTTTATCCGGGGTGGGAGATTACGAGCAGTACTTC. It yields the protein CASSLSGVGDYEQYF.

V gene TRBV3-1 (or the pseudogene TRBV3-2) combines with J gene TRBJ2-1; D ambiguous. Germline V gives CDR1 LGHDT, CDR2 YNNKEL (reference sequence). V was clipped by 0 bases and J by 4 bases, with 10 bases between them. The CDR3 is 15 residues long. This CDR3 reads CASSQEAFQYNEQFF. The CDR3 coding sequence is TGTGCCAGCAGCCAAGAAGCCTTCCAATACAATGAGCAGTTCTTC.

The chain couples TRBV6-5 to TRBJ2-7; D is uncertain. This CDR3 has 11 amino acids. With 5 bases removed from V and 4 bases from J, the gap between germline ends came to 6 bases. The germline V gene has CDR1 MNHEY and CDR2 SVGAGI. CDR3 nucleotides: TGTGCCAGCAGTCTCGGGTACGAGCAGTACTTC. It yields the protein CASSLGYEQYF.

This chain uses TRBV28 with TRBJ2-2; possibly TRBD2 for D (6 bases). V was cut by 6 bases and J by 3 bases, with 17 bases left in between. This CDR3 has 16 amino acids. The germline CDR1 and CDR2 sequences are MDHEN and SYDVKM. In DNA, the CDR3 is TGTGCCAGCAGGAGCGCGTGGAGGGCCTACACCGGGGAGCTGTTTTTT. Protein: CASRSAWRAYTGELFF.

As to this clone: Compared with germline, one end of the junction differs, possibly owing to a read error. The chain combines TRBV5-4 with TRBJ2-1; possible D gene TRBD2, 5 bases. Germline-derived CDR1 and CDR2 are SGHNT and YYREEE (reference sequence). The length of the CDR3 is 14 residues. The CDR3 bases are TGTGCCAGCAGTTTGGACTCTTCCTACAATGAGCAGTTCTTC. Translated: CASSLDSSYNEQFF.

This clone has just a few counts. V usage is TRBV6-1 and J usage is TRBJ2-5; D is ambiguous. The CDR3 extends over 16 amino acids. The germline CDR1 and CDR2 sequences are MNHNS and SASEGT. The germline V and J ends were trimmed by 4 bases and 1 base, with 16 bases remaining between them. CDR3 bases: TGTGCCAGCAGTGCGCTGATCTGGCGTGTCCAAGAGACCCAGTACTTC. Encoded protein: CASSALIWRVQETQYF.